These 25 T cell receptor beta chains were all obtained from the same sample, sequenced in a study of Graves' ophthalmopathy and Graves' hyperthyroidism. Amplification of TCR beta CDR3 regions used RNA transcripts. RT-PCR with HTBI primers came first, then second-round multiplex PCR. TCRdb used MiXCR to reprocess the multiplex PCR reads, holding one entry per CDR3 protein. This sample has a few hundred thousand distinct CDR3 sequences, with 15% found just once. Material for sequencing was peripheral blood. Every receptor here comes from a woman between 18 and 29 years old with stable Graves' hyperthyroidism.

The chain combines TRBV5-1 with TRBJ2-2; 7 positions match TRBD1. Germline lookup yields CDR1 SGHRS and CDR2 YFSETQ. The CDR3 is 15 residues long. The ends lost 4 bases at V and 5 bases at J; junction bases unmatched: 8. The CDR3 is CASSADRVQTGELFF. The CDR3, as DNA: TGCGCCAGCAGCGCTGACAGGGTTCAAACCGGGGAGCTGTTTTTT.

In its sample, this clonotype was seen many times. The chain joins TRBV4-1 to TRBJ1-5; TRBD1 matches at 7 bases. The CDR3 runs 17 residues. J was trimmed by 7 bases and V by 0 bases; bases with no gene match: 12. Germline CDR1 is MGHRA and CDR2 is YSYEKL. CDR3 nucleotide sequence: TGCGCCAGCAGCCAAGAAGGAACAGGGGCGGGCGGACAGCCCCAGCATTTT. It is translated as CASSQEGTGAGGQPQHF.

The chain carries TRBV6-2 or TRBV6-3 and TRBJ1-1; a weak D match, TRBD1 (5 bases). The V end lost 8 bases, the J end lost 4 bases, and 14 bases lay between the germline ends. CDR3 length: 13 residues. Germline V gene sequence: CDR1 MNHEY, CDR2 SVGEGT. The CDR3, as DNA: TGTGCCAGCGAGGCAGGGCAGGGCACTGAAGCTTTCTTT. This codes for CASEAGQGTEAFF.

The chain couples TRBV25-1 to TRBJ2-7, with 8 bases aligning to TRBD2. Germline loops: CDR1 MGHDK, CDR2 SYGVNS. This CDR3 contains 16 residues. V lost 1 base, J lost 1 base, and 6 bases stayed unmatched. This CDR3 is CASSELRSGDSYEQYF. The CDR3 DNA reads TGTGCCAGCAGTGAATTGCGTAGCGGGGATTCCTACGAGCAGTACTTC.

The V and J genes are TRBV12-3 or TRBV12-4 and TRBJ2-7, with unresolved D. The CDR3 sequence is 15 residues long. Trimming removed 6 bases at V and 2 bases at J, with 17 bases between. CDR3 nucleotides: TGTGCCAGCAGCCAAGACGCGGCAGAAGCCTACGAGCAGTACTTC. Protein: CASSQDAAEAYEQYF.

This clonotype was found many times. J is TRBJ1-1 and V is TRBV20-1; 7 bases match TRBD1. The V gene end was trimmed by 5 bases and the J gene end by 2 bases; junction bases not matched to a gene: 11. Germline-derived CDR1 and CDR2 are DFQATT and SNEGSKA (reference sequence). The CDR3 runs 15 residues. This CDR3 is CSALKVGTVNTEAFF. CDR3 DNA sequence: TGCAGTGCTTTAAAGGTCGGGACAGTTAACACTGAAGCTTTCTTT.

At least ten counts were recorded for this clonotype. This sequence joins TRBV7-8 and TRBJ2-7, with TRBD2 identical over 12 bases. This CDR3 has 18 residues. Germline trimming cut 1 base from V and 4 bases from J; bases unmatched to any gene: 11. In germline, CDR1 is SGHVS, CDR2 FQNEAQ. DNA of the CDR3: TGTGCCAGCAGCTTAGGCGCTAGCGGGGGGGCCGCGATATACGAGCAGTACTTC. It codes for CASSLGASGGAAIYEQYF.

This clonotype was observed many times. This rearrangement joins TRBV6-5 to TRBJ1-5; a possible D gene is TRBD1 (6 bases). CDR1 is MNHEY and CDR2 is SVGAGI in the germline V gene. The CDR3 consists of 19 residues. Between the trimmed V and J ends, which lost 4 bases and 1 base, there was a span of 23 bases. Here the CDR3 reads CASSSRGGGLVRSNQPQHF. The CDR3 coding sequence is TGTGCCAGCAGTTCAAGGGGAGGGGGATTGGTTCGGAGCAATCAGCCCCAGCATTTT.

This clonotype was seen repeatedly, ten times or more. This rearrangement joins TRBV6-2 or TRBV6-3 to TRBJ1-2; TRBD1 might be the D (5 bases). This CDR3 spans 16 amino acids. V lost 1 base and J 3 bases, leaving 15 bases between the germline ends. Germline loops: CDR1 MNHEY, CDR2 SVGEGT. Here the CDR3 reads CASSYYTDSPDYGYTF. The CDR3 DNA reads TGTGCCAGCAGTTACTATACAGACAGTCCGGACTATGGCTACACCTTC.

Ten or more counts support this clonotype. J is TRBJ1-6 and V is TRBV12-3 or TRBV12-4; D uncertain. Trimming removed 0 bases from V and 7 bases from J, with 13 bases in between. CDR3 size: 16 residues. The CDR3 sequence is CASSLAPPSGNSPLHF. CDR3 DNA: TGTGCCAGCAGTTTAGCCCCTCCCTCCGGGAATTCACCCCTCCACTTT.

This chain links TRBV11-2 with TRBJ2-7; 8 positions agree with TRBD2. V dropped 2 bases and J dropped 3; count of bases not matched to a gene: 6. The CDR3 has 15 amino acids. Germline CDR1 and CDR2: SGHAT and FQNNGV. The CDR3 sequence: CASSLTAGAIYEQYF. The DNA for the CDR3 is TGTGCCAGCAGCTTAACAGCGGGGGCAATCTACGAGCAGTACTTC. Full variable domain (outside the CDR3, taken from reference TRBV11-2 and TRBJ2-7): EAGVAQSPRYKIIEKRQSVAFWCNPISGHATLYWYQQILGQGPKLLIQFQNNGVVDDSQLPKDRFSAERLKGVDSTLKIQPAKLEDSAVYLCASSLTAGAIYEQYFGPGTRLTVT.

This clonotype was seen repeatedly, ten times or more. This rearrangement joins TRBV29-1 to TRBJ1-1, with D unresolved. Germline CDR1 SQVTM, CDR2 ANQGSEA. V lost 4 bases to trimming and J lost 1 base, with 7 bases between them. There are 12 residues in the CDR3. The CDR3 loop reads CSVAPGNTEAFF. The CDR3 nucleotides are TGCAGCGTTGCCCCGGGGAACACTGAAGCTTTCTTT. The variable domain in full, with the rest retrieved from reference TRBV29-1 and TRBJ1-1, is SAVISQKPSRDICQRGTSLTIQCQVDSQVTMMFWYRQQPGQSLTLIATANQGSEATYESGFVIDKFPISRPNLTFSTLTVSNMSPEDSSIYLCSVAPGNTEAFFGQGTRLTVV.

This clonotype was seen ten or more times. The V and J genes are TRBV6-5 and TRBJ1-2, with 8 bases fitting TRBD1. Losses at the gene ends were 5 bases for V and 2 bases for J; bases not matched to a gene: 7. The CDR3 has 15 amino acids. In germline, CDR1 is MNHEY, CDR2 SVGAGI. DNA for the CDR3: TGTGCCAGCAGTCACCGGGACAGGCGCAACTATGGCTACACCTTC. It specifies CASSHRDRRNYGYTF.

This clonotype occurred many times. This chain joins TRBV9 and TRBJ1-2, with D perhaps matching TRBD1 (6 bases). The CDR3 loop spans 12 amino acids. The V and J ends lost 8 bases and 2 bases respectively, with 10 bases between them. CDR1 and CDR2 (germline): SGDLS, YYNGEE. This CDR3 is CASGGLNYGYTF. The CDR3 nucleotides are TGTGCCAGTGGGGGGCTGAACTATGGCTACACCTTC.

This clonotype appeared many times. The genes are TRBV12-3 or TRBV12-4 and TRBJ1-1; no clear D. Trimming took off 6 bases at V and 1 base at J, with 12 bases between the two ends. The CDR3 extends over 14 amino acids. CDR3 nucleotides: TGTGCCAGCAGGGACGGAATTCAGAACACTGAAGCTTTCTTT. Its protein product is CASRDGIQNTEAFF.

This clonotype has at least ten counts. The rearrangement joins TRBV24-1 to TRBJ2-7; D is undetermined. CDR1 and CDR2 (germline): KGHDR, SFDVKD. Deletions cut 5 bases from V and 4 bases from J, with 11 bases between. The CDR3 has 13 amino acids. CDR3 protein: CATSGGPRYEQYF. The CDR3 DNA reads as TGTGCCACCAGTGGGGGTCCGCGGTACGAGCAGTACTTC.

This clonotype has just a few counts. The gene calls are TRBV18 and TRBJ2-7; 10 bases align to TRBD1. V lost 2 bases to trimming and J lost 3 bases; unmatched junction nucleotides: 4. The CDR3 sequence is 15 residues long. Per the germline V gene, CDR1 is KGHSH and CDR2 is LQKENI. CDR3 region: CASSPTGTGDYEQYF. The CDR3 region has the DNA TGTGCCAGCTCACCAACCGGGACAGGGGACTACGAGCAGTACTTC.

In its sample, this clonotype was seen many times. The chain combines TRBV12-3 or TRBV12-4 with TRBJ2-7; 9 positions agree with TRBD2. CDR3 length: 15 residues. V was pared by 5 bases and J by 5 bases, with 10 bases of the junction left unmatched. The CDR3 loop reads CASSKVAGGPHEQYF. The CDR3 region has the DNA TGTGCCAGCAGTAAAGTGGCGGGGGGGCCCCACGAGCAGTACTTC.

The chain links TRBV12-3 or TRBV12-4 to TRBJ2-7; 7 bases agree with TRBD2. The ends lost 4 bases at V and 3 bases at J; junction bases unmatched: 15. The CDR3 is 17 residues long. CDR3 DNA sequence: TGTGCCAGCAGTTCCCCCCCGGGGGGACTGAGGCTCTACGAGCAGTACTTC. Protein product: CASSSPPGGLRLYEQYF.

The chain couples TRBV4-1 to TRBJ1-1; 8 bases match TRBD1. The CDR3 contains 15 residues. Losses at the gene ends were 6 bases for V and 4 bases for J; bases not matched to a gene: 10. Per the germline V gene, CDR1 is MGHRA and CDR2 is YSYEKL. CDR3 amino acids: CASRNNQGAGTEAFF. CDR3 nucleotides: TGCGCCAGCAGAAACAATCAGGGGGCAGGCACTGAAGCTTTCTTT.

On this clonotype itself: Because it lacks the conserved phenylalanine or tryptophan at the end, this CDR3 is likely a read error. The chain employs TRBV6-5 and TRBJ1-5, with a possible D match to TRBD1 (5 bases). The V gene's germline CDR1 is MNHEY and CDR2 SVGAGI. Trimming cost V 0 bases and J 7 bases, with 13 bases left between them. The CDR3 extends over 15 amino acids. DNA of the CDR3: TGTGCCAGCAGTTACTCTGGGGGAAGCGACCAGCCCCAGCATTAT. Translated, it gives CASSYSGGSDQPQHY.

This clonotype has a count of ten or more. This sequence joins TRBV11-2 and TRBJ1-1; D remains ambiguous. CDR3 length equals 11 residues. With 1 base removed from V and 4 bases from J, the gap between germline ends came to 1 base. Germline-derived CDR1 and CDR2 are SGHAT and FQNNGV. The CDR3 sequence is CASSLVTEAFF. CDR3 nucleotides: TGTGCCAGCAGCTTAGTCACTGAAGCTTTCTTT.

Points on this clonotype: The junction differs from germline at one of its ends, possibly a read error. This chain connects TRBV24-1 to TRBJ2-5, with D hard to call. Germline CDR1 reads KGHDR; CDR2 reads SFDVKD. CDR3 length equals 16 residues. Written as DNA, the CDR3 is TGTGCCACCAGTGACCCTGACCCCGGGCAGCGAAAGACCCACTACTTC. As protein: CATSDPDPGQRKTHYF.

Concerning this clonotype itself: This may stem from a read error, because a much larger clone lies one nucleotide away. CDR3 in DNA: TGTGCCGGCTCAAAGGGCACTAACTACGAGCAGTACTTC. Its protein product is CAGSKGTNYEQYF. The V gene is TRBV18, the J gene TRBJ2-7; D unresolved. The CDR3 is made up of 13 amino acids. In germline, CDR1 is KGHSH, CDR2 LQKENI.

Many counts were recorded for this clonotype. This chain joins TRBV2 and TRBJ2-5, with D possibly being TRBD2 (6 bases). Germline lookup yields CDR1 SNHLY and CDR2 FYNNEI. V lost 4 bases and J 4 bases, leaving 10 bases between the germline ends. This CDR3 is 13 amino acids long. CDR3 amino acids: CASSGDWRETQYF. Here the CDR3 DNA reads TGTGCCAGCAGTGGGGACTGGAGAGAGACCCAGTACTTC.